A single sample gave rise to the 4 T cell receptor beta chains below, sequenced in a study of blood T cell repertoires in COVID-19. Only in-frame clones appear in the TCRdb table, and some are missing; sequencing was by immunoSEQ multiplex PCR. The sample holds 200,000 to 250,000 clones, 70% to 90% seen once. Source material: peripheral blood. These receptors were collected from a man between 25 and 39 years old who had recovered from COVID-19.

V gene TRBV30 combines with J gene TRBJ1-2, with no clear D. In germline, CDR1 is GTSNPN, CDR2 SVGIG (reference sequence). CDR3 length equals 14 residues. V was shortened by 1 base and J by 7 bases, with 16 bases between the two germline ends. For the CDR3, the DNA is TGTGCCTGGAGTGAGGATAATTCAAAGCGTGGCTACACCTTC. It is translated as CAWSEDNSKRGYTF.

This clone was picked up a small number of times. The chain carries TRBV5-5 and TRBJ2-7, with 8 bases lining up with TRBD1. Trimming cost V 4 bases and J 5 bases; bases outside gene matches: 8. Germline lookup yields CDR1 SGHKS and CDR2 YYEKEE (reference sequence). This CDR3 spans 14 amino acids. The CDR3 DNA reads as TGTGCCAGCAGCCCTTGGACAGGGAGCCACGAGCAGTACTTC. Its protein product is CASSPWTGSHEQYF. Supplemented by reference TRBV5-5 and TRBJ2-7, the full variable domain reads DAGVTQSPTHLIKTRGQQVTLRCSPISGHKSVSWYQQVLGQGPQFIFQYYEKEERGRGNFPDRFSARQFPNYSSELNVNALLLGDSALYLCASSPWTGSHEQYFGPGTRLTVT.

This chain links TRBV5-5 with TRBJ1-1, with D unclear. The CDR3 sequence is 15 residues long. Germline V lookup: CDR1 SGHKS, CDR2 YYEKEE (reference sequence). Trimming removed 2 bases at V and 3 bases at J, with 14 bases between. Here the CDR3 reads CASSFGPSGYTEAFF. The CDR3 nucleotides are TGTGCCAGCAGCTTTGGCCCCTCGGGATACACTGAAGCTTTCTTT.

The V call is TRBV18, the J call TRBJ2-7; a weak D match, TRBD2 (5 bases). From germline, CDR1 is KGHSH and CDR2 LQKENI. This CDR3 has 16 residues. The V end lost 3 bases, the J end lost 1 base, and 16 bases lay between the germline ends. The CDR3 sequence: CASSPEGRGPSYEQYF. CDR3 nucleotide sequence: TGTGCCAGCTCACCCGAAGGCCGGGGTCCTTCCTACGAGCAGTACTTC. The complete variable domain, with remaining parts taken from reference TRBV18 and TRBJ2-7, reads NAGVMQNPRHLVRRRGQEARLRCSPMKGHSHVYWYRQLPEEGLKFMVYLQKENIIDESGMPKERFSAEFPKEGPSILRIQQVVRGDSAAYFCASSPEGRGPSYEQYFGPGTRLTVT.